This is a list of T cell receptor beta chains from one sample in a study of control samples from healthy donors and cancer patients. Sequenced by immunoSEQ multiplex PCR; TCRdb stores in-frame clones only, minus some. The repertoire holds over 100,000 clones, with around 90% as singletons. The specimen sequenced was blood. The receptors were sampled from a man aged 40-49 years in good health. The CDR3 runs from the conserved cysteine through the conserved F or W. The D gene is left open where the match is weak. Not all rows give a size; the values are once, few, many and, for expanded clones, a class.

cdr3_aa: CASRVSRGETQYF; cdr3_nt: TGCGCCAGCAGAGTCTCTCGGGGAGAGACCCAGTACTTC; clone_size: once; d_call: .; v_call: TRBV5-1; j_call: TRBJ2-5
cdr3_aa: CASSLQEGLEQYF; cdr3_nt: TGTGCCAGCAGCTTGCAGGAGGGGCTCGAGCAGTACTTC; clone_size: .; d_call: .; v_call: TRBV7-2; j_call: TRBJ2-7
cdr3_aa: CASSAGTPFGYTF; cdr3_nt: TGTGCCAGTAGTGCCGGGACACCTTTTGGCTACACCTTC; clone_size: .; d_call: .; v_call: TRBV19; j_call: TRBJ1-2
cdr3_aa: CASSVSGSSGNTIYF; cdr3_nt: TGTGCCAGCAGCGTTAGCGGAAGCTCTGGAAACACCATATATTTT; clone_size: .; d_call: .; v_call: TRBV9; j_call: TRBJ1-3
cdr3_aa: CASSLATGKNEKLFF; cdr3_nt: TGCGCCAGCAGCTTGGCGACAGGGAAGAATGAAAAACTGTTTTTT; clone_size: .; d_call: TRBD1; v_call: TRBV5-1; j_call: TRBJ1-4
cdr3_aa: CASSLGRTSGADTQYF; cdr3_nt: TGTGCCAGCAGCTTAGGGAGGACTAGCGGGGCAGATACGCAGTATTTT; clone_size: .; d_call: TRBD2; v_call: TRBV7-2; j_call: TRBJ2-3
cdr3_aa: CASSREVLAGGLNEQFF; cdr3_nt: TGTGCCAGCAGCCGAGAGGTTTTAGCGGGGGGGCTAAATGAGCAGTTCTTC; clone_size: .; d_call: TRBD2; v_call: TRBV3-1/TRBV3-2; j_call: TRBJ2-1
cdr3_aa: CASSIGLGQETQYF; cdr3_nt: TGTGCCAGCAGCATCGGACTAGGACAAGAGACCCAGTACTTC; clone_size: .; d_call: TRBD2; v_call: TRBV9; j_call: TRBJ2-5
cdr3_aa: CASSLVGGSGELFF; cdr3_nt: TGTGCCAGCAGCTTGGTTGGGGGTTCGGGGGAGCTGTTTTTT; clone_size: .; d_call: .; v_call: TRBV5-5; j_call: TRBJ2-2
cdr3_aa: CSIKTGANYGYTF; cdr3_nt: TGCAGCATAAAGACAGGAGCAAACTATGGCTACACCTTC; clone_size: .; d_call: .; v_call: TRBV29-1; j_call: TRBJ1-2
cdr3_aa: CASGPTGGGTQYF; cdr3_nt: TGTGCTAGTGGTCCTACCGGGGGGGGGACCCAGTACTTC; clone_size: .; d_call: TRBD2; v_call: TRBV12-5; j_call: TRBJ2-5
cdr3_aa: CASSQDRGYMNTEAFF; cdr3_nt: TGTGCCAGCAGCCAGGATAGGGGATACATGAACACTGAAGCTTTCTTT; clone_size: .; d_call: .; v_call: TRBV14; j_call: TRBJ1-1
cdr3_aa: CASKQNNQPQHF; cdr3_nt: TGTGCCAGCAAACAGAACAATCAGCCCCAGCATTTT; clone_size: .; d_call: .; v_call: TRBV12-3/TRBV12-4; j_call: TRBJ1-5
cdr3_aa: CASSVPHGTLTYEQYF; cdr3_nt: TGTGCCAGTAGTGTCCCGCACGGGACACTTACCTACGAGCAGTACTTC; clone_size: .; d_call: .; v_call: TRBV19; j_call: TRBJ2-7
cdr3_aa: CASSPGMPYEQYF; cdr3_nt: TGTGCCAGCAGCCCCGGGATGCCCTACGAGCAGTACTTC; clone_size: .; d_call: .; v_call: TRBV11-3; j_call: TRBJ2-7